Sequencing of this TCR beta chain was carried out in a study of blood T cell repertoires in COVID-19. The wider study: The United States, Italy and Spain were the sources of the acute and convalescent COVID-19 samples. Nucleic acid was either cDNA or gDNA, and it came from T cells, B-cell-depleted T cells, or PBMCs.

In the authors' workflow: The authors estimated nucleated cell counts from reference gene primer amplification. Measured with immunoSEQ multiplex PCR; TCRdb has only the in-frame clones, and not every one. V and J calls and clone size are those listed in that table; D and trimming were worked out from the DNA. The sample holds 200,000 to 250,000 clones, around nine tenths seen once. V trimming: 5 bases; J trimming: 4 bases; junction bases outside the gene matches: 6. Germline V gene lookup returns CDR1 SGHRS and CDR2 YFSETQ. The CDR3 is 14 residues long. This TCR was recovered from a woman aged 55-69 years with acute or convalescent COVID-19. V and J are TRBV5-1 and TRBJ1-3; TRBD1 agrees at 7 bases. Input material: peripheral blood. The chain's CDR3 is CASRIQGSGNTIYF. DNA of the CDR3: TGCGCCAGCAGGATACAGGGGTCGGGAAACACCATATATTTT.